Described below is a single T cell receptor (beta chain) sequence and its context. Trimming left V 1 base short and J 7 bases short, with 17 bases between. The CDR3 is 15 amino acids. Germline V gives CDR1 SGHRS, CDR2 YFSETQ. In the study's own analysis: Reference gene primer amplification gave nucleated cell count estimates. Using immunoSEQ multiplex PCR, the repertoire was profiled, and TCRdb retains in-frame clones only, with some absent. That table is the source of V, J and clone size, and D and trimming were worked out from the DNA. The sample shows fewer than 350,000 clones, around 90% of them seen only once. The data originate from a study of blood T cell repertoires in COVID-19. Whole-study context: Donors in the United States, Italy and Spain gave samples during acute or convalescent COVID-19. Sample material is recorded as cDNA or gDNA derived from T cells, B-cell-depleted T cells, or PBMCs.

This TCR was recovered from a man aged 18-30 years with active or convalescent COVID-19. The J gene is TRBJ1-2, the V gene TRBV5-1; a weak D match, TRBD1 (6 bases). Sample: peripheral blood. CDR3 in amino acids: CASSLRAPGEIGYTF. CDR3 DNA sequence: TGCGCCAGCAGCTTGAGGGCCCCAGGGGAAATTGGCTACACCTTC.